The clone carrying this T cell receptor beta chain has just a few counts. The data were obtained in a study of T-cell reconstitution after alpha-beta-depleted transplantation in children. Unique molecular identifiers tagged the TCRbeta library. Via MiXCR, TCRdb re-called the PCR reads, giving one row per CDR3 protein. The top ten hold 3.3% of the sample, which has some 500,000 distinct CDR3 sequences, approximately 20% seen once. The CDR3 covers 15 residues. The V gene's germline CDR1 is DFQATT and CDR2 SNEGSKA (reference sequence). Unmatched junction bases numbered 7, after V lost 5 bases and J lost 6 bases.

Specimen: PBMCs from the stem cell graft donor, collected from the stem cell graft. The sequence derives from a human donor who donated a stem cell graft to a child with acute lymphoblastic leukemia. V usage is TRBV20-1 and J usage is TRBJ2-1, with 13 bases lining up with TRBD2. The CDR3 sequence is CSADYTSGRANEQFF. CDR3 in DNA: TGCAGTGCTGACTATACTAGCGGGAGGGCCAATGAGCAGTTCTTC.